This T cell receptor beta chain was profiled in a study of response to subunit inactivated influenza vaccine. Findings and caveats of the study: Each seasonal influenza vaccination recruits few new T cells, the authors suggested.

MiXCR, applied by TCRdb to the RT-PCR reads, yields one record per CDR3 protein. The table records about 780,000 distinct CDR3 sequences, approximately 17% of them present only once. About this clonotype: Its antigen is unknown.

The sequence was collected from a man in his fifties or sixties who received an inactivated influenza vaccine. The sequences come from PBMCs from blood, collected 4 to 6 days after vaccination.

The CDR3: CASSELSGAGELFF. The CDR3 coding sequence is TGTGCCAGCAGTGAACTTAGTGGGGCCGGGGAGCTGTTTTTT. V and J are TRBV25-1 and TRBJ2-2; D is unresolved. Germline-derived CDR1 and CDR2 are MGHDK and SYGVNS. Between the trimmed V and J ends, which lost 2 bases and 6 bases, there was a span of 10 bases. The CDR3 totals 14 residues.